These 26 T cell receptor beta chains were all obtained from the same sample, sequenced in a study of tumor-infiltrating lymphocytes in oesophageal squamous cell carcinoma. In TCRdb, the PCR reads were re-called with MiXCR into one record per CDR3 protein. The table has roughly 20,000 distinct CDR3 sequences, more than 30% seen once. The source material was esophageal tumor tissue. The source of these receptors is a male donor with esophageal squamous cell carcinoma.

The chain couples TRBV6-1 to TRBJ2-2; TRBD2 might be the D (5 bases). This CDR3 is built from 12 residues. From germline, CDR1 is MNHNS and CDR2 SASEGT. V was cut by 5 bases and J by 7 bases, with 8 bases left in between. The CDR3 loop is CASSRTFGELFF. In DNA form, the CDR3 reads TGTGCCAGCAGTCGGACTTTCGGGGAGCTGTTTTTT.

This clonotype was seen at least ten times. An end of the junction does not agree with germline; a read error may underlie this. The V and J genes are TRBV5-1 and TRBJ2-1; 11 bases align to TRBD2. The CDR3 is 13 amino acids. Germline V gene sequence: CDR1 SGHRS, CDR2 YFSETQ. CDR3 bases: TGCGCCAGCAGCGCCCCGGGACTAGCGGTGCGGCACTTC. This encodes CASSAPGLAVRHF.

The chain couples TRBV10-3 to TRBJ2-3; D perhaps matches TRBD1 (8 bases). TRBJ2-7 matches the DNA end more closely, so the J call is doubtful. Germline-derived CDR1 and CDR2 are ENHRY and SYGVKD. CDR3 length: 13 residues. CDR3 DNA sequence: TGTGCCATCAGTGAACAGGGGGGGTACGAGCAGTACTTC. This sequence encodes CAISEQGGYEQYF.

Only a few counts were recorded for this clonotype. This rearrangement joins TRBV19 to TRBJ1-5; weak D call: TRBD1 (5 bases). The CDR3 length is 16 residues. V was clipped by 7 bases and J by 6 bases, with 22 bases between them. Germline values: CDR1 LNHDA, CDR2 SQIVND (reference sequence). The CDR3 sequence is CASTPRRGIGSQPQHF. The CDR3 DNA reads as TGTGCCAGTACCCCGAGGCGGGGGATCGGCAGTCAGCCCCAGCATTTT.

This clonotype was detected many times. The CDR3 is CASRVRGTGELFF. As DNA, the CDR3 is TGTGCCAGCAGGGTGAGGGGGACCGGGGAGCTGTTTTTT. V usage is TRBV12-3 or TRBV12-4 and J usage is TRBJ2-2, with D possibly matching TRBD1 (6 bases). The CDR3 has 13 amino acids. V was clipped by 6 bases and J by 5 bases, with 10 bases between them.

With regard to this clonotype: A much larger clone differs from this one at a single base, so this may be a read error. This CDR3 is missing its conserved last phenylalanine or tryptophan, likely due to a read error. The DNA is omitted, as the CDR3 cannot be located on it reliably, and the CDR3 follows TCRdb's listing. The chain combines TRBV7-3 with TRBJ1-6; the table's D call, TRBD1, was not checked against the DNA. The CDR3 length is 8 residues, termini included. Germline CDR1 is SGHTA and CDR2 is FQGTGA. The CDR3 sequence is CASGLWGG.

As concerns this clonotype: An end of the junction differs from the germline gene, which may be a read error. The chain uses TRBV5-1 and TRBJ1-2; perhaps TRBD1 as D (6 bases). The CDR3 totals 16 residues. Germline values: CDR1 SGHRS, CDR2 YFSETQ. The CDR3 spells CAGSTLEGHGFDGYTF. CDR3 DNA sequence: TGCGCCGGCAGCACCCTTGAGGGACACGGGTTTGATGGCTACACCTTC.

V and J are TRBV12-3 or TRBV12-4 and TRBJ2-7; D might be TRBD1 (6 bases). The CDR3 has 14 amino acids. Trimming shortened V by 5 bases and J by 0 bases, and 11 bases separated the two germline ends. CDR3 DNA: TGTGCCAGCAGTCCAGGGGACATCTCCTACGAGCAGTACTTC. It specifies CASSPGDISYEQYF.

CDR3 residues: CSARDPGLAGVGTQYF. In DNA, the CDR3 is TGCAGTGCTAGAGATCCGGGACTAGCGGGAGTTGGTACGCAGTATTTT. The chain is built from TRBV20-1 and TRBJ2-3, with TRBD2 matching 14 bases. CDR1 is DFQATT, CDR2 SNEGSKA, per germline (reference sequence). The CDR3 is 16 amino acids. V was pared by 0 bases and J by 8 bases, with 7 bases of the junction left unmatched.

This clonotype was seen at least ten times. The chain is built from TRBV10-2 and TRBJ2-7; 10 bases match TRBD1. This CDR3 comprises 17 residues. Germline-derived CDR1 and CDR2 are WSHSY and SAAADI. Trimming at V came to 0 bases and at J to 9 bases, leaving 14 bases not matched to a gene. The CDR3 region has the DNA TGCGCCAGCAGTGAGTCGACAGGCGGGGACAGGGGTATTTTGCAGTACTTC. The encoded protein is CASSESTGGDRGILQYF.

In the case of this clonotype: Being one base from a much bigger clone, this may be a read error. The chain is built from TRBV7-3 and TRBJ2-1, with D possibly TRBD2 on 6 matching bases. Judging by the DNA end, TRBJ2-7 fits better; the J call may be wrong. From germline, CDR1 is SGHTA and CDR2 FQGTGA. The length of the CDR3 is 15 residues. This CDR3 reads CASSSGRDLHNEQYF. The CDR3 coding sequence is TGTGCCAGCAGCTCCGGGCGGGACCTACACAATGAGCAGTACTTC.

Note on this clonotype: The CDR3 does not end in the conserved phenylalanine or tryptophan, so this is likely a read error. The DNA is omitted, as the CDR3 cannot be located on it reliably, and the CDR3 follows TCRdb's listing. The CDR3: CASSTSCGIAISPSILVM. The V gene is TRBV7-4, the J gene TRBJ1-1; TRBD1 is the table's D call, not checked against the DNA. From germline, CDR1 is SGHVT and CDR2 SQSDAQ. Counting both end residues, the CDR3 totals 18 amino acids.

This clonotype was seen many times. The rearrangement joins TRBV12-3 or TRBV12-4 to TRBJ2-5; no reliable D call. Trimming removed 1 base at V and 7 bases at J, with 10 bases between. This CDR3 is 13 amino acids long. This chain's CDR3 is CASSLGPPGTQYF. The CDR3 coding sequence is TGTGCCAGCAGTTTAGGACCGCCAGGGACCCAGTACTTC.

The V call is TRBV7-3, the J call TRBJ2-5, with 9 bases that match TRBD1. Trimming removed 5 bases from V and 4 bases from J; junction bases left unmatched: 2. The CDR3 runs to 13 residues. Germline-derived CDR1 and CDR2 are SGHTA and FQGTGA. This CDR3 reads CASSTTGGETQYF. CDR3 sequence (DNA): TGTGCCAGCAGCACGACAGGGGGAGAGACCCAGTACTTC.

In this sample, this clonotype turned up a few times. The V and J genes are TRBV7-6 and TRBJ2-5; 8 positions match TRBD1. The CDR3 is made up of 14 amino acids. Trimming took 9 bases from V and 5 from J; bases not matched to a gene: 11. The germline gives CDR1 SGHVS, CDR2 FNYEAQ. The CDR3 DNA follows: TGTGCCAGTATACCGGGACAGGCATGGGAGACCCAGTACTTC. Translation gives CASIPGQAWETQYF. The whole variable domain, filled in from reference TRBV7-6 and TRBJ2-5, reads GAGVSQSPRYKVTKRGQDVALRCDPISGHVSLYWYRQALGQGPEFLTYFNYEAQQDKSGLPNDRFSAERPEGSISTLTIQRTEQRDSAMYRCASIPGQAWETQYFGPGTRLLVL.

By sample share, this clonotype is medium-sized. The chain employs TRBV11-1 and TRBJ2-6, with 7 bases matching TRBD1. The CDR3 contains 19 residues. The V gene's germline CDR1 is SGHAT and CDR2 FQDESV (reference sequence). The J segment lost 0 bases and the V segment lost 4 bases, leaving 12 bases of the junction unmatched. CDR3 bases: TGTGCCAGCAGCTCGTCCCGGGACAGACCAAACTCTGGGGCCAACGTCCTGACTTTC. Translation gives CASSSSRDRPNSGANVLTF.

This clonotype showed up just a few times. The chain links TRBV5-1 to TRBJ2-7; 7 nucleotides align to TRBD1. Trimming took 4 bases from V and 0 from J; bases not matched to a gene: 10. The CDR3 is 16 amino acids. Germline values: CDR1 SGHRS, CDR2 YFSETQ. The CDR3: CASSPQGQDGSYEQYF. CDR3 nucleotides: TGCGCCAGCAGCCCACAAGGACAGGACGGCTCCTACGAGCAGTACTTC.

V and J are TRBV7-3 and TRBJ2-5; tentative D call: TRBD2 (5 bases). Germline CDR1 SGHTA, CDR2 FQGTGA. V was pared by 5 bases and J by 4 bases, with 11 bases between. CDR3 size: 13 residues. This CDR3 reads CASSPGWGETQYF. The CDR3 DNA follows: TGTGCCAGCAGCCCGGGGTGGGGAGAGACCCAGTACTTC.

The J gene is TRBJ2-1, the V gene TRBV10-3; D perhaps matches TRBD1 (5 bases). Gene TRBJ2-7 matches the end of the DNA better, so the J call may be wrong. Germline CDR1 reads ENHRY; CDR2 reads SYGVKD. The CDR3 loop spans 14 amino acids. DNA for the CDR3: TGTGCCATCAGTGAGTCTGGCAGGGCCTACGAGCAGTACTTC. Residues: CAISESGRAYEQYF.

This clonotype was counted a few times. In this CDR3 the conserved last residue, phenylalanine or tryptophan, is missing, so a read error is likely. No DNA is shown, since the ends of the CDR3 on it are uncertain; the CDR3 is the one TCRdb lists. The rearrangement joins TRBV7-6 to TRBJ2-1; the table's D gene call, TRBD1, was not cross checked with the DNA. Germline assignment: CDR1 SGHVS and CDR2 FNYEAQ. Counting both end residues, the CDR3 totals 18 amino acids. The CDR3 loop reads CASSLGTGTFAYEQYFGN.

This clonotype was observed many times. V and J are TRBV5-6 and TRBJ2-7; possible D gene TRBD2, 6 bases. The V end lost 4 bases, the J end lost 6 bases, and 11 bases lay between the germline ends. Germline CDR1 and CDR2: SGHDT and YYEEEE. This CDR3 comprises 12 residues. The CDR3 sequence: CASSPGTLEQYF. The CDR3 bases are TGTGCCAGCAGCCCAGGGACTCTCGAGCAGTACTTC.

The rearrangement uses TRBV7-6 and TRBJ2-6, with D uncertain. The last part of the DNA fits TRBJ2-7 better; the J call may be wrong. The CDR3 is 12 amino acids. Germline values: CDR1 SGHVS, CDR2 FNYEAQ. This CDR3 is CASSTSNYEQYF. CDR3 bases: TGTGCCAGCAGCACATCAAACTACGAGCAGTACTTC.

The genes are TRBV7-6 and TRBJ2-3, with 9 bases aligning to TRBD2. CDR1 SGHVS and CDR2 FNYEAQ come from the germline V gene. CDR3 length equals 15 residues. The V and J ends lost 5 bases and 0 bases, in that order; junction bases with no gene match: 3. As DNA, the CDR3 is TGTGCCAGCAGCGAGACTAGCGGTAGCACAGATACGCAGTATTTT. Its translation is CASSETSGSTDTQYF.

V and J are TRBV7-2 and TRBJ1-1; D gene unclear. The germline V and J ends were trimmed by 5 bases and 3 bases, with 22 bases remaining between them. CDR3 length: 17 amino acids. Germline V lookup: CDR1 SGHTA, CDR2 FQGNSA. The CDR3 coding sequence is TGTGCCAGCAGCCCAAAGATCGGGCAGTTGGGAGACACTGAAGCTTTCTTT. Protein product: CASSPKIGQLGDTEAFF.

This sequence joins TRBV7-3 and TRBJ2-2, with D possibly being TRBD2 (6 bases). V lost 6 bases and J lost 3, with 14 bases in between. The germline V gene encodes CDR1 SGHTA and CDR2 FQGTGA. The CDR3 contains 15 residues. In nucleotides, the CDR3 is TGTGCCAGCAGATACGGACGGGGGTACACCGGGGAGCTGTTTTTT. This codes for CASRYGRGYTGELFF.

The rearrangement joins TRBV6-6 to TRBJ2-2; no reliable D call. Germline values: CDR1 MNHNY, CDR2 SVGAGI (reference sequence). Trimming left V 4 bases short and J 7 bases short, with 13 bases between. The CDR3 is 14 amino acids. CDR3: CASSFEIVGGELFF. Here the CDR3 DNA reads TGTGCCAGCAGTTTCGAAATAGTAGGCGGGGAGCTGTTTTTT.